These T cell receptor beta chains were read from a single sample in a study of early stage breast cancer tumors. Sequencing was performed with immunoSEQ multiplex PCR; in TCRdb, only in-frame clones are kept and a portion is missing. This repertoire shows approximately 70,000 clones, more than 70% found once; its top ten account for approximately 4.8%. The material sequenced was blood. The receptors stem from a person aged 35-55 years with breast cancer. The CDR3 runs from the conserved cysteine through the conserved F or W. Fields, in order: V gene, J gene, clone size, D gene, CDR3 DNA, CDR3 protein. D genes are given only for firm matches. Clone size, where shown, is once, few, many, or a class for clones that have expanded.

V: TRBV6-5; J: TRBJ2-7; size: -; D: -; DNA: TGTGCCAGCAGTTACTTAGGCGGGCCTACCTACGAGCAGTACTTC; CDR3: CASSYLGGPTYEQYF
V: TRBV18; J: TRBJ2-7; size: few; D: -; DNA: TGTGCCAGCTCACTCCTCGACCAAAACGAGCAGTACTTC; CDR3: CASSLLDQNEQYF
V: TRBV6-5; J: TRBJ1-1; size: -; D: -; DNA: TGTGCCAGCAGTTACAGGGAAGAGGGCACTGAAGCTTTCTTT; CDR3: CASSYREEGTEAFF
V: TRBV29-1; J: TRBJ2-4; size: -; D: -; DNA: TGCAGCGTTGATGTAGAAAAGGACATTCAGTACTTC; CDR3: CSVDVEKDIQYF
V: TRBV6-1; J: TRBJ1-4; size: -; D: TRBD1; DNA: TGTGCCAGCAGTGAACTCGACAGGGGGCGGGCGACTAATGAAAAACTGTTTTTT; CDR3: CASSELDRGRATNEKLFF
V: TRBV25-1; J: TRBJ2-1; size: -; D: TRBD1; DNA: TGTGCCAGCAGTGAATACAGGGACAGCAATGAGCAGTTCTTC; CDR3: CASSEYRDSNEQFF
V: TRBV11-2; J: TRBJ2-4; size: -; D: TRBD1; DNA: TGTGCCAGCAGCAGACGACGGACAGGGAGGAACATTCAGTACTTC; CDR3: CASSRRRTGRNIQYF
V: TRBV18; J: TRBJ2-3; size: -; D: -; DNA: TGTGCCAGCTCATCGAGCGTACAGGGAGATACGCAGTATTTT; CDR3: CASSSSVQGDTQYF
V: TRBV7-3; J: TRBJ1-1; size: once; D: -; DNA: TGTGCCAGCAGACAAGTGGGCGGCCAGAACACTGAAGCTTTCTTT; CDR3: CASRQVGGQNTEAFF
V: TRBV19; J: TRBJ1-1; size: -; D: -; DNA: TGTGCCAGTAAGGAAGCAGGGGCGGCGAACACTGAAGCTTTCTTT; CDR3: CASKEAGAANTEAFF
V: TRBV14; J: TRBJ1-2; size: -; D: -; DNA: TGTGCCAGCAGCCAAGGGTCTCTTAGGAGCTATGGCTACACCTTC; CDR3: CASSQGSLRSYGYTF
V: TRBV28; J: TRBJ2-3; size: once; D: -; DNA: TGTGCCAGCAGTTTAGGTAGCGCCTCTGGCACAGATACGCAGTATTTT; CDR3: CASSLGSASGTDTQYF
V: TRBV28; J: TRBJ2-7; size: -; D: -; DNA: TGTGCCAGCAGTACCAACAGGAACGAGCAGTACTTC; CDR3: CASSTNRNEQYF